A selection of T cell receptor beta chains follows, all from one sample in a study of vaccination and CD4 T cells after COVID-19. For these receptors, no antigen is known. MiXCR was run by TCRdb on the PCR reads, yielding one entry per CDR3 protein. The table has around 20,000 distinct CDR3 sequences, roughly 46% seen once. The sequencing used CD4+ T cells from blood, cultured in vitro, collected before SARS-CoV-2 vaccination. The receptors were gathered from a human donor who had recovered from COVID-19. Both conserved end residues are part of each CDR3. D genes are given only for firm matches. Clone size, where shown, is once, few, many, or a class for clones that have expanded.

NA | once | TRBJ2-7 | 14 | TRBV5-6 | TGTGCCAGCAACCCAGACGGTCGCCCCTCGGAGCAGTACTTC | CASNPDGRPSEQYF
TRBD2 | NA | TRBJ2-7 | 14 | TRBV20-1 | TGCAGTGCTAGAGGGGAGGGAAGTCGGTACGAGCAGTACTTC | CSARGEGSRYEQYF
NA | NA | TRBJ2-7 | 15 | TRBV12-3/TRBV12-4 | TGTGCCAGCAGTTTAGCGCTATGGAGATCGAGGGAGCAGTACTTC | CASSLALWRSREQYF
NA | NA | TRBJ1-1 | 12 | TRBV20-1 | TGCAGTGCTAGCGACAGCCAGAGGGGAGCTTTCTTT | CSASDSQRGAFF
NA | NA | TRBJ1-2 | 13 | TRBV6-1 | TGTGCCAGCAGCCCCGGCGCCGACTATGGCTACACCTTC | CASSPGADYGYTF
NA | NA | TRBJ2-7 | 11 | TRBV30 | TGTGCCTGGGGGGCTGGCTACGAGCAGTACTTC | CAWGAGYEQYF
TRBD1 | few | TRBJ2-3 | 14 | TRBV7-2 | TGTGCCAGCAGCCCGGGACAGAGCACAGATACGCAGTATTTT | CASSPGQSTDTQYF
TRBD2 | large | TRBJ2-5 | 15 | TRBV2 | TGTGCCAGCTCCGGGCCCCGAACCGGGGGGGAGACCCAGTACTTC | CASSGPRTGGETQYF
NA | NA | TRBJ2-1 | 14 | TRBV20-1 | TGCAGTGCTAGACTCAGGGGAACTTACAATGAGCAGTTCTTC | CSARLRGTYNEQFF
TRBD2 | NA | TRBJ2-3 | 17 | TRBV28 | TGTGCCAGCAGTTTAAGGACTAGCGGGGGGACCACAGATACGCAGTATTTT | CASSLRTSGGTTDTQYF
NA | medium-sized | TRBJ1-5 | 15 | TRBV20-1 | TGCAGTGCTAGTCCATTGGGCAGGGGTGGACAGCCCCAGCATTTT | CSASPLGRGGQPQHF
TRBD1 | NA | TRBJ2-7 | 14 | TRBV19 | TGTGCCAGTAGCCGGACAGGGAGCCCCTACGAGCAGTACTTC | CASSRTGSPYEQYF
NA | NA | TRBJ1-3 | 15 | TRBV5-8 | TGTGCCAGCAGCGCGGAAGGACAGACCACGGGCACCATATATTTT | CASSAEGQTTGTIYF
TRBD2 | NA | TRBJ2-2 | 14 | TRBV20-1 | TGCAGTGCTAAGAGGACTAGAGAAACCGGGGAGCTGTTTTTT | CSAKRTRETGELFF
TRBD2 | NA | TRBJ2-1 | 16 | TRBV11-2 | TGTGCCAGCAGACCCGGGACTAGCGGAGCCTACAATGAGCAGTTCTTC | CASRPGTSGAYNEQFF
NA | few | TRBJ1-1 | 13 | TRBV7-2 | TGTGCCAGCAGCTACACCGAGGGCACTGAAGCTTTCTTT | CASSYTEGTEAFF
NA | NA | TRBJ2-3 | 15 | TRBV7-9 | TGTGCCAGCAGCTTCGGGGACTCTAGCACAGATACGCAGTATTTT | CASSFGDSSTDTQYF